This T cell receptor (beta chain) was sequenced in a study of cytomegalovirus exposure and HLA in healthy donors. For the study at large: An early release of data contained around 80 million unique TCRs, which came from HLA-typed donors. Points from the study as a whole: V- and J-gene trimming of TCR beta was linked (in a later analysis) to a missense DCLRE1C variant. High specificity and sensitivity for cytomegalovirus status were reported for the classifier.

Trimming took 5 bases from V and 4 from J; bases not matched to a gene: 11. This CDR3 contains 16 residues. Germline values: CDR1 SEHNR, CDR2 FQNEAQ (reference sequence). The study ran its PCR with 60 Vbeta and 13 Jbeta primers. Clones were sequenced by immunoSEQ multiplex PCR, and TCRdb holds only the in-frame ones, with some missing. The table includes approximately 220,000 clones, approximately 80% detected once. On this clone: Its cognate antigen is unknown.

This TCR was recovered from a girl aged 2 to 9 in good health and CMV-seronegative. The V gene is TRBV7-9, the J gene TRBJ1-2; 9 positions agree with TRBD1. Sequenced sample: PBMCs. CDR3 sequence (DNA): TGTGCCAGCAGCAAATCTGCCCGGACAGGGGCCTATGGCTACACCTTC. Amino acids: CASSKSARTGAYGYTF.